The 28 T cell receptor beta chains below all came from one sample that was sequenced in a study of blood T cell repertoires in COVID-19. The table came from immunoSEQ multiplex PCR; TCRdb's copy has only in-frame clones and leaves some out. The sample yields over 150,000 clones, 90% seen once. Sequenced input: peripheral blood. The source is a middle-aged man with acute or convalescent COVID-19.

This clone was picked up one time. The chain carries TRBV5-6 and TRBJ2-1; TRBD1 matches 9 bases. Germline-derived CDR1 and CDR2 are SGHDT and YYEEEE. The CDR3 runs 17 residues. Trimming removed 3 bases from V and 2 bases from J; junction bases left unmatched: 9. CDR3 DNA sequence: TGTGCCAGCAGCTCGAAGGCGGACAGGGGAACCTACAATGAGCAGTTCTTC. It translates to CASSSKADRGTYNEQFF.

The table lists this clone with a few counts. The chain carries TRBV5-1 and TRBJ2-1, with D maybe TRBD2 (6 bases). Germline V lookup: CDR1 SGHRS, CDR2 YFSETQ. This CDR3 contains 12 residues. Trimming removed 4 bases from V and 9 bases from J, with 11 bases in between. The CDR3 reads CASSLTGSEQFF. For the CDR3, the DNA is TGCGCCAGCAGCCTTACCGGGAGTGAGCAGTTCTTC. Using reference TRBV5-1 and TRBJ2-1 for the parts outside the CDR3, the full variable domain is KAGVTQTPRYLIKTRGQQVTLSCSPISGHRSVSWYQQTPGQGLQFLFEYFSETQRNKGNFPGRFSGRQFSNSRSEMNVSTLELGDSALYLCASSLTGSEQFFGPGTRLTVL.

This clone was detected only once. This chain links TRBV27 with TRBJ1-3, with D maybe TRBD1 (5 bases). Trimming took off 5 bases at V and 3 bases at J, with 14 bases between the two ends. There are 15 residues in the CDR3. CDR1 and CDR2 from the germline V gene are MNHEY and SMNVEV (reference sequence). The DNA for the CDR3 is TGTGCCAGCAGTCTAGGATGGGGCATTGGAAACACCATATATTTT. It encodes CASSLGWGIGNTIYF.

The chain joins TRBV11-2 to TRBJ2-1; D is unresolved. This CDR3 comprises 16 residues. Germline V gene data show CDR1 as SGHAT and CDR2 as FQNNGV. V lost 5 bases and J 0 bases, leaving 14 bases between the germline ends. DNA for the CDR3: TGTGCCAGCAGCCCTTCGTCCCGGAGCTCCTACAATGAGCAGTTCTTC. Its protein is CASSPSSRSSYNEQFF.

This chain uses TRBV5-3 with TRBJ2-7; weak D call: TRBD1 (6 bases). TRBV5-3 is marked as an open reading frame, function uncertain. The CDR3 is 16 residues long. Deletions cut 5 bases from V and 3 bases from J, with 21 bases between. The CDR3 coding sequence is TGTGCCAGAAGGGCCGTGGGGGACATTATTGACTACGAGCAGTACGTC. Translated, it gives CARRAVGDIIDYEQYV.

The rearrangement joins TRBV5-4 to TRBJ1-4; the match to TRBD1 covers 10 bases. Germline lookup yields CDR1 SGHNT and CDR2 YYREEE (reference sequence). The length of the CDR3 is 15 residues. The V gene end was trimmed by 2 bases and the J gene end by 8 bases; junction bases not matched to a gene: 6. The CDR3 here is CASSFFGTGDEKLFF. Here the CDR3 DNA reads TGTGCCAGCAGCTTTTTCGGGACAGGGGACGAAAAACTGTTTTTT.

The chain employs TRBV11-2 and TRBJ1-1; D unresolved. Deletions cut 2 bases from V and 1 base from J, with 5 bases between. Germline lookup yields CDR1 SGHAT and CDR2 FQNNGV. The CDR3 loop spans 13 amino acids. CDR3 in DNA: TGTGCCAGCAGCTTAACCAGGAACACTGAAGCTTTCTTT. Protein sequence: CASSLTRNTEAFF.

V and J are TRBV19 and TRBJ2-2; maybe TRBD2 (5 bases). The CDR3 totals 13 residues. Trimming left V 10 bases short and J 2 bases short, with 11 bases between. CDR1 LNHDA and CDR2 SQIVND come from the germline V gene (reference sequence). The CDR3 reads CATSGGNTGELFF. For the CDR3, the DNA is TGTGCCACCAGCGGCGGAAACACCGGGGAGCTGTTTTTT.

The chain links TRBV3-1 (or the pseudogene TRBV3-2) to TRBJ2-2, with 7 nucleotides matching TRBD2. Looked up from germline, CDR1 is LGHDT and CDR2 is YNNKEL (reference sequence). The V gene end was trimmed by 2 bases and the J gene end by 6 bases; junction bases not matched to a gene: 6. CDR3 length equals 15 residues. The chain's CDR3 is CASSQKLAIAGELFF. The CDR3, as DNA: TGTGCCAGCAGCCAAAAACTAGCGATTGCCGGGGAGCTGTTTTTT.

CDR3 loop: CASSLALSGGDTQYF. The CDR3 region has the DNA TGCGCCAGCAGCTTGGCCTTGTCAGGGGGAGATACGCAGTATTTT. The rearrangement uses TRBV5-1 and TRBJ2-3; 7 nucleotides match TRBD1. The germline gives CDR1 SGHRS, CDR2 YFSETQ. CDR3 length: 15 amino acids. The trim removed 0 bases at V and 5 bases at J, leaving 6 bases unmatched. Filled out from reference TRBV5-1 and TRBJ2-3, the complete variable domain reads KAGVTQTPRYLIKTRGQQVTLSCSPISGHRSVSWYQQTPGQGLQFLFEYFSETQRNKGNFPGRFSGRQFSNSRSEMNVSTLELGDSALYLCASSLALSGGDTQYFGPGTRLTVL.

This rearrangement joins TRBV5-6 to TRBJ1-5; D is ambiguous. Germline values: CDR1 SGHDT, CDR2 YYEEEE. V lost 0 bases to trimming and J lost 7 bases, with 17 bases between them. The CDR3 is 16 amino acids. For the CDR3, the DNA is TGTGCCAGCAGCTTGGGGCCCGGGAGGGTTTTCCAGCCCCAGCATTTT. Its protein is CASSLGPGRVFQPQHF. Full variable domain (remainder filled in from reference TRBV5-6 and TRBJ1-5): DAGVTQSPTHLIKTRGQQVTLRCSPKSGHDTVSWYQQALGQGPQFIFQYYEEEERQRGNFPDRFSGHQFPNYSSELNVNALLLGDSALYLCASSLGPGRVFQPQHFGDGTRLSIL.

The V call is TRBV28, the J call TRBJ1-1, with TRBD1 matching 8 bases. Per germline, CDR1 MDHEN and CDR2 SYDVKM. This CDR3 region has 13 residues. Trimming cost V 5 bases and J 8 bases; bases outside gene matches: 7. The chain's CDR3 is CASSRSGGAEAFF. The DNA for the CDR3 is TGTGCCAGCAGTCGCTCAGGGGGCGCCGAAGCTTTCTTT.

This clone occurred once. The chain joins TRBV11-2 to TRBJ1-1; D might be TRBD1 (6 bases). CDR3 length: 13 amino acids. V was shortened by 2 bases and J by 8 bases, with 12 bases between the two germline ends. CDR1 and CDR2 from the germline V gene are SGHAT and FQNNGV. Here the CDR3 DNA reads TGTGCCAGCAGCTTAAGGGTCCAGGGGGAAGCTTTCTTT. Protein product: CASSLRVQGEAFF.

This chain uses TRBV27 with TRBJ2-5, with 10 bases lining up with TRBD1. Germline loops: CDR1 MNHEY, CDR2 SMNVEV (reference sequence). J was trimmed by 6 bases and V by 0 bases; bases with no gene match: 4. This CDR3 has 15 residues. CDR3 in amino acids: CASSLSTGGTKTQYF. The CDR3 coding sequence is TGTGCCAGCAGTTTATCGACAGGGGGCACGAAGACCCAGTACTTC.

The V and J genes are TRBV7-2 and TRBJ1-1; D remains unclear. Germline V gene data show CDR1 as SGHTA and CDR2 as FQGNSA. V lost 3 bases to trimming and J lost 0 bases, with 11 bases between them. This CDR3 comprises 15 residues. CDR3 loop: CASSFARSMNTEAFF. CDR3 in DNA: TGTGCCAGCAGCTTTGCCCGGAGCATGAACACTGAAGCTTTCTTT.

This chain connects TRBV3-1 (or the pseudogene TRBV3-2) to TRBJ2-2, with D possibly TRBD2 on 5 matching bases. Germline CDR1 and CDR2: LGHDT and YNNKEL (reference sequence). This CDR3 has 13 amino acids. V lost 1 base, J lost 9 bases, and 9 bases lay in between. CDR3 nucleotides: TGTGCCAGCAGCCAAGGAGGGATCCGGGAGCTGTTTTTT. Residues: CASSQGGIRELFF.

V and J are TRBV4-2 and TRBJ2-5; 8 positions agree with TRBD2. The junction had 11 bases not matched to a gene; V was cut back by 1 base and J by 4 bases. Looked up from germline, CDR1 is LGHNA and CDR2 is YNFKEQ. The CDR3 totals 17 residues. The CDR3 DNA reads as TGTGCCAGCAGCCAAGGTCGGGCCGGGAGGGCCTTAGAGACCCAGTACTTC. Amino acids: CASSQGRAGRALETQYF.

V usage is TRBV2 and J usage is TRBJ1-5; D call uncertain. CDR3 length: 15 amino acids. Per the germline V gene, CDR1 is SNHLY and CDR2 is FYNNEI. The germline V and J ends were trimmed by 1 base and 0 bases, with 7 bases remaining between them. In DNA form, the CDR3 reads TGTGCCAGCAGTGAAGTAGGAGTTAGCAATCAGCCCCAGCATTTT. Translated: CASSEVGVSNQPQHF.

This rearrangement joins TRBV27 to TRBJ1-2, with a weak D call TRBD1 (5 bases). The length of the CDR3 is 16 residues. V lost 5 bases and J lost 3, with 19 bases in between. CDR1 is MNHEY, CDR2 SMNVEV, per germline (reference sequence). The CDR3 DNA reads as TGTGCCAGCAGTCTGCTCGGACATCCGGGGGACTATGGCTACACCTTC. Encoded protein: CASSLLGHPGDYGYTF.

The V and J genes are TRBV2 and TRBJ1-2, with no clear D. The length of the CDR3 is 14 residues. Germline V gives CDR1 SNHLY, CDR2 FYNNEI. Trimming shortened V by 2 bases and J by 0 bases, and 7 bases separated the two germline ends. CDR3 sequence (DNA): TGTGCCAGCAGTGAAACCCCAGCTAACTATGGCTACACCTTC. Amino acids: CASSETPANYGYTF.

This clone was picked up one time. The chain combines TRBV27 with TRBJ2-6; possible D gene TRBD1, 5 bases. Trimming shortened V by 5 bases and J by 0 bases, and 11 bases separated the two germline ends. The CDR3 spans 16 residues. The germline V gene has CDR1 MNHEY and CDR2 SMNVEV (reference sequence). As DNA, the CDR3 is TGTGCCAGCAGTGGCGACAGAACCTCTGGGGCCAACGTCCTGACTTTC. Its translation: CASSGDRTSGANVLTF.

The V gene is TRBV6-6, the J gene TRBJ2-7; 7 bases agree with TRBD2. This CDR3 is built from 14 residues. The J segment lost 4 bases and the V segment lost 0 bases, leaving 3 bases of the junction unmatched. Germline CDR1 MNHNY, CDR2 SVGAGI (reference sequence). In DNA, the CDR3 is TGTGCCAGCAGTTACTCGCCAGCGGGGTACGAGCAGTACGTC. This gives the protein CASSYSPAGYEQYV.

The chain has TRBV6-5 and TRBJ2-3; D is unclear. Between the trimmed V and J ends, which lost 8 bases and 5 bases, there was a span of 11 bases. This CDR3 region has 12 residues. Germline V gene data show CDR1 as MNHEY and CDR2 as SVGAGI. The CDR3 sequence: CASADTGDTQYF. CDR3 sequence (DNA): TGTGCCAGCGCCGACACCGGAGATACGCAGTATTTT.

This sequence joins TRBV15 and TRBJ2-2, with 14 bases matching TRBD2. This CDR3 is built from 16 residues. Trimming at V came to 4 bases and at J to 13 bases, leaving 11 bases not matched to a gene. Germline V gene data show CDR1 as LNHNV and CDR2 as YYDKDF (reference sequence). CDR3 DNA sequence: TGTGCCACCAGCACCTACGGACTAGCGGGGGGTGACAGGCTGTTTTTT. Its translation is CATSTYGLAGGDRLFF.

The V gene is TRBV4-2, the J gene TRBJ2-2, with 13 bases fitting TRBD2. The V gene end was trimmed by 4 bases and the J gene end by 4 bases; junction bases not matched to a gene: 15. The CDR3 is made up of 20 amino acids. Germline assignment: CDR1 LGHNA and CDR2 YNFKEQ. The CDR3 loop reads CASSPKHPPGLAGSTGELFF. The DNA of the CDR3 is TGTGCCAGCAGCCCCAAGCACCCCCCGGGACTAGCGGGATCCACCGGGGAGCTGTTTTTT.

The V gene is TRBV9, the J gene TRBJ2-1; 10 nucleotides match TRBD2. The germline V gene has CDR1 SGDLS and CDR2 YYNGEE. J was trimmed by 10 bases and V by 2 bases; bases with no gene match: 6. The CDR3 extends over 14 amino acids. The DNA of the CDR3 is TGTGCCAGCAGCGTTCTAGCGGGAGCCAGGGAGCAGTTCTTC. It specifies CASSVLAGAREQFF.

This rearrangement joins TRBV7-3 to TRBJ2-3; the D gene is possibly TRBD2 (6 bases). Germline V CDR1 and CDR2: SGHTA, FQGTGA. CDR3 length: 14 amino acids. V lost 3 bases to trimming and J lost 0 bases, with 7 bases between them. Here the CDR3 reads CASSLDYSTDTQYF. The DNA for the CDR3 is TGTGCCAGCAGCTTGGACTACAGCACAGATACGCAGTATTTT.

The rearrangement uses TRBV7-3 and TRBJ2-1; 9 nucleotides agree with TRBD2. The CDR3 consists of 15 residues. From germline, CDR1 is SGHTA and CDR2 FQGTGA. Trimming took 2 bases from V and 6 from J; bases not matched to a gene: 5. DNA for the CDR3: TGTGCCAGCAGCTTAGCGGGAGGGGTTTTCAATGAGCAGTTCTTC. Translation gives CASSLAGGVFNEQFF. The full variable domain, with the rest looked up from reference TRBV7-3 and TRBJ2-1, is GAGVSQTPSNKVTEKGKYVELRCDPISGHTALYWYRQSLGQGPEFLIYFQGTGAADDSGLPNDRFFAVRPEGSVSTLKIQRTERGDSAVYLCASSLAGGVFNEQFFGPGTRLTVL.